This TCR beta chain emerged from a study of CD8 T cells in ankylosing spondylitis. Losses at the gene ends were 3 bases for V and 0 bases for J; bases not matched to a gene: 3. Germline CDR1 is SGHRS and CDR2 is YFSETQ. The CDR3 runs to 17 residues. This clonotype was recorded at least ten times. TCRdb redid the calling of the 5' RACE reads with MiXCR, one entry per CDR3 protein. The data contain under 300,000 distinct CDR3 sequences, about 10% of them seen just once; the ten biggest clones take up about 3%. The source material was blood, either unsorted or a sorted T cell fraction (not recorded which). The chain employs TRBV5-1 and TRBJ2-6; TRBD1 aligns across 10 bases. This sequence was found in a male donor with ankylosing spondylitis or in good health (not recorded which). CDR3 nucleotide sequence: TGCGCCAGCAGCTATGGACAGGGGGGCTCTGGGGCCAACGTCCTGACTTTC. Translating it yields CASSYGQGGSGANVLTF.